Below are 29 T cell receptor beta chains sequenced from a single sample in a study of T cells in Graves' hyperthyroidism and ophthalmopathy. The source material, RNA transcripts, was used to amplify TCR beta CDR3 regions. TCR CDR3 underwent first-round RT-PCR with the HTBI primer set. TCRdb re-called the multiplex PCR reads with MiXCR, one entry per CDR3 protein. This repertoire shows about 400,000 distinct CDR3 sequences, around 15% found once; its top ten account for approximately 27%. The sequenced sample was blood. All receptors come from a middle-aged man with Graves' ophthalmopathy.

This clonotype was counted a few times. This chain connects TRBV24-1 to TRBJ2-3, with 12 bases that match TRBD2. This CDR3 comprises 16 residues. Trimming removed 5 bases from V and 5 bases from J; junction bases left unmatched: 7. CDR1 and CDR2 from the germline V gene are KGHDR and SFDVKD. Written as DNA, the CDR3 is TGTGCCACCAGTGGTGCTAGCGGGAGGGCCGGAGATACGCAGTATTTT. The encoded protein is CATSGASGRAGDTQYF.

This clonotype showed up just a few times. The chain employs TRBV6-6 and TRBJ2-1; the D gene is possibly TRBD2 (5 bases). CDR1 is MNHNY and CDR2 is SVGAGI in the germline V gene (reference sequence). CDR3 size: 15 residues. With 1 base removed from V and 5 bases from J, the gap between germline ends came to 12 bases. The CDR3 spells CASSYLPGRNNEQFF. In nucleotides, the CDR3 is TGTGCCAGCAGTTACTTGCCGGGAAGGAACAATGAGCAGTTCTTC.

This chain connects TRBV28 to TRBJ2-1; 15 bases line up with TRBD2. Germline-derived CDR1 and CDR2 are MDHEN and SYDVKM. Losses at the gene ends were 4 bases for V and 2 bases for J; bases not matched to a gene: 12. This CDR3 has 20 residues. The DNA of the CDR3 is TGTGCCAGCAGTTCCCTCCCGGGACTAGCGGGAGGACGGGCCTACAATGAGCAGTTCTTC. Encoded protein: CASSSLPGLAGGRAYNEQFF.

This clonotype was picked up many times. The J gene is TRBJ1-1, the V gene TRBV6-1; D unresolved. The germline gives CDR1 MNHNS, CDR2 SASEGT. Trimming took 7 bases from V and 0 from J, leaving 6 bases between them. The CDR3 is 12 amino acids. The CDR3 reads CASKKMNTEAFF. DNA of the CDR3: TGTGCCAGCAAGAAGATGAACACTGAAGCTTTCTTT.

This clonotype was counted between two and nine times. The chain combines TRBV7-2 with TRBJ2-1; D perhaps matches TRBD2 (5 bases). Germline V gene data show CDR1 as SGHTA and CDR2 as FQGNSA. Trimming pared 5 bases from V and 4 bases from J, leaving 15 bases between. The CDR3 runs to 15 residues. CDR3 residues: CTSSAASGAYNEQFF. CDR3 DNA: TGTACCAGCAGCGCCGCCAGCGGAGCTTACAATGAGCAGTTCTTC.

Remarks on this clonotype: At one boundary the junction diverges from the germline segment, which might be a read error. The chain couples TRBV27 to TRBJ2-3, with no clear D. Germline assignment: CDR1 MNHEY and CDR2 SMNVEV (reference sequence). This CDR3 is built from 14 residues. The CDR3 DNA sequence: TGTGCCAGTAGTTTTGGCTCCGTCACAGATACGCAGTATTTT. Protein product: CASSFGSVTDTQYF.

This clonotype has just one count. Just one base apart from a much larger clone, this may be a read error. V is TRBV13 and J is TRBJ2-7; 13 bases align to TRBD2. The better agreement between TRBJ2-1 and the DNA end casts doubt on the J call. The CDR3 loop spans 15 amino acids. Germline loops: CDR1 PRHDT, CDR2 FYEKMQ (reference sequence). The CDR3 protein is CASSEGLAGYYEQFF. For the CDR3, the DNA is TGTGCCAGCAGCGAGGGACTAGCGGGATACTACGAGCAGTTCTTC.

V usage is TRBV12-3 or TRBV12-4 and J usage is TRBJ2-7; D gene uncertain. This CDR3 region has 12 residues. With 6 bases removed from V and 6 bases from J, the gap between germline ends came to 12 bases. This CDR3 reads CASSFPDVEQYF. In nucleotides, the CDR3 is TGTGCCAGCAGCTTTCCGGACGTCGAGCAGTACTTC.

The rearrangement uses TRBV5-6 and TRBJ2-1; 9 bases match TRBD2. Germline assignment: CDR1 SGHDT and CDR2 YYEEEE. Trimming at V came to 0 bases and at J to 9 bases, leaving 7 bases not matched to a gene. CDR3 length: 15 residues. CDR3 sequence reads: CASSLGLAGKSEQFF. The CDR3 region has the DNA TGTGCCAGCAGCTTGGGGCTAGCGGGGAAAAGTGAGCAGTTCTTC. The entire variable domain, with the rest obtained from reference TRBV5-6 and TRBJ2-1, is as follows: DAGVTQSPTHLIKTRGQQVTLRCSPKSGHDTVSWYQQALGQGPQFIFQYYEEEERQRGNFPDRFSGHQFPNYSSELNVNALLLGDSALYLCASSLGLAGKSEQFFGPGTRLTVL.

This clonotype came up many times. J is TRBJ1-1 and V is TRBV2; TRBD1 aligns across 8 bases. The ends lost 5 bases at V and 4 bases at J; junction bases unmatched: 9. This CDR3 has 15 residues. The germline V gene has CDR1 SNHLY and CDR2 FYNNEI. The chain's CDR3 is CASSQEDRAATEAFF. CDR3 in DNA: TGTGCCAGCAGTCAGGAGGACAGGGCGGCCACTGAAGCTTTCTTT.

This clonotype came up a few times. This chain joins TRBV27 and TRBJ2-6; the D gene could be TRBD1 or TRBD2 (5 bases each). This CDR3 comprises 18 residues. V was trimmed by 3 bases and J by 0 bases, leaving 15 bases between them. CDR1 and CDR2 from the germline V gene are MNHEY and SMNVEV (reference sequence). Written as DNA, the CDR3 is TGTGCCAGCAGTTTTACCCGGGGCCAACCCTCTGGGGCCAACGTCCTGACTTTC. As protein: CASSFTRGQPSGANVLTF.

About this clonotype: One junction end does not reproduce the germline sequence, and a read error may be involved. The gene calls are TRBV7-7 and TRBJ2-5, with 13 bases identical to TRBD2. The CDR3 has 16 amino acids. Germline lookup yields CDR1 SSHAT and CDR2 FNYEAQ (reference sequence). The CDR3 sequence: CASKSAGTSGKETQYF. The CDR3 DNA is TGTGCTAGCAAATCTGCCGGGACTAGCGGGAAGGAGACCCAGTACTTC.

Only a few counts were recorded for this clonotype. V is TRBV15 and J is TRBJ2-2, with a weak D call TRBD1 (5 bases). Germline loops: CDR1 LNHNV, CDR2 YYDKDF (reference sequence). This CDR3 is 16 amino acids long. The V and J ends lost 1 base and 1 base respectively, with 10 bases between them. DNA of the CDR3: TGTGCCACCAGCAGAGTGAGACAGAGGAACACCGGGGAGCTGTTTTTT. Protein sequence: CATSRVRQRNTGELFF.

This clonotype was found a few times. The chain links TRBV5-1 to TRBJ2-7; the D call may be TRBD1 or TRBD2 (6 bases each). V shed 5 bases and J shed 9 bases, with 24 bases lying between them. This CDR3 region has 15 residues. Germline assignment: CDR1 SGHRS and CDR2 YFSETQ. The CDR3 loop is CASSVAGGDSSRQYF. The CDR3, as DNA: TGCGCCAGCAGTGTGGCCGGGGGCGATTCAAGTAGGCAGTACTTC.

This clonotype has a handful of counts. The J gene is TRBJ1-1, the V gene TRBV3-1; 7 bases fit TRBD1. V dropped 4 bases and J dropped 4; count of bases not matched to a gene: 3. Germline CDR1 and CDR2: LGHDT and YNNKEL (reference sequence). The CDR3 loop spans 13 amino acids. The CDR3 nucleotides read TGTGCCAGCAGCCGCGGGACAGCCACTGAAGCTTTCTTT. It codes for CASSRGTATEAFF. The full variable domain, with the rest looked up from reference TRBV3-1 and TRBJ1-1, is DTAVSQTPKYLVTQMGNDKSIKCEQNLGHDTMYWYKQDSKKFLKIMFSYNNKELIINETVPNRFSPKSPDKAHLNLHINSLELGDSAVYFCASSRGTATEAFFGQGTRLTVV.

This clonotype occurred a few times. V gene TRBV19 combines with J gene TRBJ2-2; TRBD2 aligns across 9 bases. The CDR3 sequence is 14 residues long. With V trimmed by 9 bases and J by 3 bases, 5 bases remained unmatched. Per germline, CDR1 LNHDA and CDR2 SQIVND (reference sequence). In DNA form, the CDR3 reads TGTGCCAGCCAGCGGGAGGTTTACACCGGGGAGCTGTTTTTT. Its protein product is CASQREVYTGELFF.

The chain uses TRBV6-1 and TRBJ2-1, with D perhaps TRBD2 (6 bases). The CDR3 has 14 residues. Trimming stripped 5 bases from V and 7 bases from J, with 15 bases between. From germline, CDR1 is MNHNS and CDR2 SASEGT. This chain's CDR3 is CASSPRRRGNEQFF. The CDR3 DNA follows: TGTGCCAGCAGTCCCCGGCGACGGGGGAATGAGCAGTTCTTC.

This clonotype occurred many times. The gene calls are TRBV7-9 and TRBJ1-5; D might be TRBD1 (5 bases). Deletions cut 2 bases from V and 7 bases from J, with 9 bases between. The CDR3 length is 13 residues. The germline V gene encodes CDR1 SEHNR and CDR2 FQNEAQ (reference sequence). This CDR3 is CASSLQGSQPQHF. CDR3 sequence (DNA): TGTGCCAGCAGCTTACAGGGTTCGCAGCCCCAGCATTTT. Combining the CDR3 with reference TRBV7-9 and TRBJ1-5 gives the whole variable domain DTGVSQNPRHKITKRGQNVTFRCDPISEHNRLYWYRQTLGQGPEFLTYFQNEAQLEKSRLLSDRFSAERPKGSFSTLEIQRTEQGDSAMYLCASSLQGSQPQHFGDGTRLSIL.

The chain carries TRBV27 and TRBJ2-7, with D unresolved. The CDR3 length is 14 residues. V lost 0 bases and J 2 bases, leaving 8 bases between the germline ends. CDR1 is MNHEY and CDR2 is SMNVEV in the germline V gene (reference sequence). The CDR3 is CASSLSLTPYEQYF. The CDR3 DNA reads as TGTGCCAGCAGTTTATCGTTGACCCCCTACGAGCAGTACTTC.

The chain carries TRBV30 and TRBJ2-3; TRBD2 agrees at 7 bases. This CDR3 comprises 16 residues. CDR1 GTSNPN and CDR2 SVGIG come from the germline V gene (reference sequence). J lost 2 bases, V lost 5 bases, and 13 bases had no gene match. CDR3 bases: TGTGCCTGGCTTCCTACGGGGGGTTTTTACACAGATACGCAGTATTTT. Translation: CAWLPTGGFYTDTQYF.

This clonotype was observed many times. V gene TRBV11-3 combines with J gene TRBJ2-2, with 10 bases identical to TRBD2. Germline lookup yields CDR1 SGHNT and CDR2 YENEEA. Unmatched junction bases numbered 15, after V lost 6 bases and J lost 5 bases. The CDR3 covers 18 residues. Written as DNA, the CDR3 is TGTGCCAGCAGTAGAAGTGGACTAGCGGCCCCGGGGACCGGGGAGCTGTTTTTT. It is translated as CASSRSGLAAPGTGELFF.

There are many counts of this clonotype. This chain uses TRBV11-2 with TRBJ2-5; 7 bases agree with TRBD1. V trimming: 5 bases; J trimming: 5 bases; junction bases outside the gene matches: 11. From germline, CDR1 is SGHAT and CDR2 FQNNGV. This CDR3 region has 15 residues. The CDR3 protein is CASSTRQGSEETQYF. CDR3 DNA: TGTGCCAGCAGCACGCGACAGGGATCGGAGGAGACCCAGTACTTC. The full variable domain, rest sourced from reference TRBV11-2 and TRBJ2-5, is EAGVAQSPRYKIIEKRQSVAFWCNPISGHATLYWYQQILGQGPKLLIQFQNNGVVDDSQLPKDRFSAERLKGVDSTLKIQPAKLEDSAVYLCASSTRQGSEETQYFGPGTRLLVL.

This chain uses TRBV6-1 with TRBJ2-7, with D possibly TRBD1 on 5 matching bases. V shed 5 bases and J shed 7 bases, with 21 bases lying between them. The CDR3 is 15 residues long. CDR1 and CDR2 from the germline V gene are MNHNS and SASEGT. CDR3 amino acids: CASSLAGAFQSEQYF. The CDR3 bases are TGTGCCAGCAGTCTGGCTGGGGCCTTTCAATCGGAGCAGTACTTC.

The count of this clonotype is one. V gene TRBV19 combines with J gene TRBJ2-4; 7 nucleotides agree with TRBD1. The germline CDR1 and CDR2 sequences are LNHDA and SQIVND (reference sequence). This CDR3 has 13 residues. V dropped 3 bases and J dropped 9; count of bases not matched to a gene: 5. The CDR3 bases are TGTGCCAGTAGTATCGCCGGGACAGCCATTCAGTACTTC. This gives the protein CASSIAGTAIQYF. Full variable domain (rest looked up from reference TRBV19 and TRBJ2-4): DGGITQSPKYLFRKEGQNVTLSCEQNLNHDAMYWYRQDPGQGLRLIYYSQIVNDFQKGDIAEGYSVSREKKESFPLTVTSAQKNPTAFYLCASSIAGTAIQYFGAGTRLSVL.

This clonotype was picked up many times. The rearrangement joins TRBV30 to TRBJ2-5; TRBD1 or TRBD2 may be the D gene (5 bases each). Deletions cut 5 bases from V and 2 bases from J, with 18 bases between. There are 15 residues in the CDR3. Germline V gene lookup returns CDR1 GTSNPN and CDR2 SVGIG (reference sequence). CDR3 sequence: CAWGTGAFRQETQYF. CDR3 bases: TGTGCCTGGGGTACCGGGGCCTTCCGTCAAGAGACCCAGTACTTC.

This clonotype appeared once. J is TRBJ2-7 and V is TRBV19; D might be TRBD1 (5 bases). Germline V CDR1 and CDR2: LNHDA, SQIVND (reference sequence). V was clipped by 4 bases and J by 5 bases, with 15 bases between them. There are 14 residues in the CDR3. CDR3 loop: CASSTIAGLDEQYF. CDR3 in DNA: TGTGCCAGTAGTACGATTGCAGGGCTCGACGAGCAGTACTTC.

This clonotype was observed at least ten times. The genes are TRBV14 and TRBJ2-3; 7 bases are a match to TRBD2. Germline CDR1 reads SGHDN; CDR2 reads FVKESK. J lost 1 base, V lost 4 bases, and 5 bases had no gene match. The CDR3 covers 15 residues. CDR3 DNA sequence: TGTGCCAGCAGCCGATCCGGACTAGGCACAGATACGCAGTATTTT. Translated: CASSRSGLGTDTQYF.

This clonotype has ten or more counts. The chain uses TRBV11-2 and TRBJ1-1; D is unresolved. Trimming stripped 0 bases from V and 4 bases from J, with 9 bases between. Per the germline V gene, CDR1 is SGHAT and CDR2 is FQNNGV. This CDR3 has 14 residues. The CDR3 nucleotides read TGTGCCAGCAGCTTAGATCCCCGGTTCACTGAAGCTTTCTTT. Translated, it gives CASSLDPRFTEAFF.

In the case of this clonotype: Since a much larger clone is just one base distant, this may be a read error. The CDR3: CASSLLGAGNAIYF. DNA for the CDR3: TGTGCCAGCAGTTTATTAGGGGCGGGAAACGCCATATATTTT. The chain recombines TRBV28 with TRBJ1-3; a possible D gene is TRBD1 (5 bases). Germline V gene lookup returns CDR1 MDHEN and CDR2 SYDVKM. This CDR3 is 14 amino acids long.